This T cell receptor beta chain was documented in a study of T cell responses to AZD1222 COVID-19 vaccine. Study information: Some second doses came at about 4 weeks and others at about 12 weeks; these were pooled.

Of note for this clone: The antigen remains undetermined. One junction end does not reproduce the germline sequence, and a read error may be involved.

Findings of the study overall: The number of AZD1222 recipients seropositive at baseline was only 5 to 7. Spike-specific TCR depth and breadth grew after two AZD1222 doses.

Using immunoSEQ multiplex PCR, the repertoire was profiled, and TCRdb retains in-frame clones only, with some absent. Altogether about 120,000 clones are present, roughly 93% being singletons, with the ten largest covering approximately 3.1%. The CDR3 contains 15 residues. Germline CDR1 and CDR2: MDHEN and SYDVKM. The source was peripheral blood, collected on day 0 of AZD1222 vaccination. This chain links TRBV28 with TRBJ2-3; weak D call: TRBD2 (6 bases). This clonotype originated in an adult in good health. In nucleotides, the CDR3 is TGTGTCAGCAGTTTATTGGGACTTTGCACAGATACGCAGTATTTT. This codes for CVSSLLGLCTDTQYF.